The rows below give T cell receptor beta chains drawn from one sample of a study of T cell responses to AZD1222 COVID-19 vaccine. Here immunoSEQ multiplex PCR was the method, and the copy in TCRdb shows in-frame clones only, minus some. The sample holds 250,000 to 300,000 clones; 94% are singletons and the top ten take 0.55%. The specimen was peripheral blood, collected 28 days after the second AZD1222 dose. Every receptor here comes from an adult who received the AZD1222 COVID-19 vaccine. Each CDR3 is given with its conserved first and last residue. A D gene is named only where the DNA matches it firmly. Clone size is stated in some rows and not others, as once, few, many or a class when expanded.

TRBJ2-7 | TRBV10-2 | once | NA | TGCGCCAGCAGACCTTCTTACGGACAGTCAACCTACGAGCAGTACTTC | CASRPSYGQSTYEQYF
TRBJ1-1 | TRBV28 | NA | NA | TGTGCCAGCAGTTTCTCGGGTGGGGGAGGCCCGAACACTGAAGCTTTCTTT | CASSFSGGGGPNTEAFF
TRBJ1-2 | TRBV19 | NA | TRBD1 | TGTGCCAGTAGTTTCGGACAGGGGGATGGCTACACCTTC | CASSFGQGDGYTF
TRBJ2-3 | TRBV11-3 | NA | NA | TGTGCCAGCAGCTCAGGGAGCACAGATACGCAGTATTTT | CASSSGSTDTQYF
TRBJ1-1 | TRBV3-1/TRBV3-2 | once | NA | TGTGCCAGCAGCCAAGCGGGGGCTAACACTGAAGCTTTCTTT | CASSQAGANTEAFF
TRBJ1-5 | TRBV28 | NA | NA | TGTGCCAGCAGCCCTGGGACACGCAATCAGCCCCAGCATTTT | CASSPGTRNQPQHF
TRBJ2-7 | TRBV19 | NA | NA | TGTGCCAGTACCGGGTGGGGGGCAGCTCAGCCTAGGAGCTCCTACGAGCAGTACTTC | CASTGWGAAQPRSSYEQYF
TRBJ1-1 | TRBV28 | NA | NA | TGTGCCAGCAGTTTCTCCGGGAATTACCCCCCTGAAGCTTTCTTT | CASSFSGNYPPEAFF
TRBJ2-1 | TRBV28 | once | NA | TGTGCCAGCAGTTCCCCAGCGGAGAGCTCCTACAATGAGCAGTTCTTC | CASSSPAESSYNEQFF
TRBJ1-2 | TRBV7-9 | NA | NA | TGTGCCAGCAGCTTAGATTCTGGCTACACCTTC | CASSLDSGYTF
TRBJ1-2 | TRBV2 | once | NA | TGTGCCAGCAATCATCAGGGGTTCTATGGCTACACCTTC | CASNHQGFYGYTF
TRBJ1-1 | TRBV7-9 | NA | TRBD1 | TGTGCCAGCAGCACAGGGACAGGGGGAGCAGGTGAAGCTTTCTTT | CASSTGTGGAGEAFF
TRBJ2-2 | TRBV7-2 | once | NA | TGTGCCAGCAGCTTCCACAGGGCCGACACCGGGGAGCTGTTTTTT | CASSFHRADTGELFF
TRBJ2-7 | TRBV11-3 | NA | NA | TGTGCCAGCAGCCTCGGGGTATCCTACGAGCAGTACTTC | CASSLGVSYEQYF
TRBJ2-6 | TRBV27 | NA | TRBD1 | TGTGCCAGCAGGCCATTACAGGGGCTCGGGGCCAACGTCCTGACTTTC | CASRPLQGLGANVLTF
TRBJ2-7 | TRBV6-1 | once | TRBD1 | TGTGCCAGCAGTGACGGGACAGACGTTCTTGTGGAGTACTTC | CASSDGTDVLVEYF
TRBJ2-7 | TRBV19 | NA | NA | TGTGCCAGTAGTATAGCCCTCAGGGATCCCTACGAGCAGTACTTC | CASSIALRDPYEQYF
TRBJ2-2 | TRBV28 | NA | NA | TGTGCCAGCGGGAAGGTATTGACCGGGGAGCTGTTTTTT | CASGKVLTGELFF
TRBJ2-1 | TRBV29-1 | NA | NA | TGCAGCGTTGCCAGGGGCTACAATGAGCAGTTCTTC | CSVARGYNEQFF
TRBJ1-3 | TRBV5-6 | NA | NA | TGTGCCAGCAGCTTCGGCGACAGCCCTTGGTCGGGAAACACCATATATTTT | CASSFGDSPWSGNTIYF
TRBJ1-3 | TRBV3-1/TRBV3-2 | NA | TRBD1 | TGTGCCAGCAGCCCAGGGGGCTTTGGAAACACCATATATTTT | CASSPGGFGNTIYF
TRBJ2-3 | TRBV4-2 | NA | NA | TGTGCCAGCAGCCAAGTATGGCCAGGGGATACAGATACGCAGTATTTT | CASSQVWPGDTDTQYF
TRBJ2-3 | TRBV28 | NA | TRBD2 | TGTGCCAGCAGTTTGGGCGCTAGCGGGCTGGATACGCAGTATTTT | CASSLGASGLDTQYF
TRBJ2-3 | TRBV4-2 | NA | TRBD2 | TGTGCCAGCAGCCAAGTCGGACTAGCGGCGGGCACAGATACGCAGTATTTT | CASSQVGLAAGTDTQYF
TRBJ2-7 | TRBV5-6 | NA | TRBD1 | TGTGCCAGCAGCTTGGCCCCCGGGACAGCCTACGAGCAGTACTTC | CASSLAPGTAYEQYF
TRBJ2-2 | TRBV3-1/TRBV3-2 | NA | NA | TGTGCCAGCAGCCAAGCGGGTGACACCGGGGAGCTGTTTTTT | CASSQAGDTGELFF
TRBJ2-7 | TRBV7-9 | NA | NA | TGTGCCAGCAGCTCTTACTACGAGCAGTACTTC | CASSSYYEQYF
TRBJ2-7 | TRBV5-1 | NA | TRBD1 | TGCGCCAGCAGCGCCGGGACAGGTCTTTACGAGCAGTACTTC | CASSAGTGLYEQYF
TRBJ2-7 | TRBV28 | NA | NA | TGTGCCAGCAGTTTCGCCGACAGGTACGAGCAGTACTTC | CASSFADRYEQYF
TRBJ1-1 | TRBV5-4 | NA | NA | TGTGCCAGCAGCTTGGCCAAAGTAGGGAACACTGAAGCTTTCTTT | CASSLAKVGNTEAFF
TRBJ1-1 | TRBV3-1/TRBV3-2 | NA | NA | TGTGCCAGCAGCCAAGCCCCGTGGATGGATGAAGCTTTCTTT | CASSQAPWMDEAFF
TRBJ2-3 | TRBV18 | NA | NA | TGTGCCAGCTCACCACCGAGGGGCACAATCCATGATACGCAGTATTTT | CASSPPRGTIHDTQYF
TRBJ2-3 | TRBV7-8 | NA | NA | TGTGCCAGCAGCTTAGACCTCGCCCCCTCCGAGTATTTT | CASSLDLAPSEYF
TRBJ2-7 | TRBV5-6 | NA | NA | TGTGCCAGCAGCTTGATAGCCTCCTACGAGCAGTACTTC | CASSLIASYEQYF
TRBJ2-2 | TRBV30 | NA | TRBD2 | TGTGCCTGGAGTCCACGACCGGGACTAATAAACACCGGGGAGCTGTTTTTT | CAWSPRPGLINTGELFF
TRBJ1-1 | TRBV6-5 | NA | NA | TGTGCCAGCACCCCGGGGAGGGGGGTTACTGAAGCTTTCTTT | CASTPGRGVTEAFF
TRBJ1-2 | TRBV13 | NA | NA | TGTGCCGCCACCCTCTGGCAGGTCTATGGCTACACCTTC | CAATLWQVYGYTF
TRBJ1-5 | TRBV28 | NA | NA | TGTGCCAGCAGTTTATGGGGTGGTGACGGATATGGGTCCGGTAGCAATCAGCCCCAGCATTTT | CASSLWGGDGYGSGSNQPQHF
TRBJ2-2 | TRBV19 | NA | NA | TGTGCCAGTAGTATAGGCCGGGACATCTACACCGGGGAGCTGTTTTTT | CASSIGRDIYTGELFF
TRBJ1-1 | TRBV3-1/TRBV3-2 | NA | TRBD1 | TGTGCCAGCAGCCAAGTTGCAGGGGGGTTTACTGAAGCTTTCTTT | CASSQVAGGFTEAFF
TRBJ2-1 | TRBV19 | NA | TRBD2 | TGTGCCAGTAGTATACGAGGACTAGCGGGAACGAATGAGCAGTTCTTC | CASSIRGLAGTNEQFF
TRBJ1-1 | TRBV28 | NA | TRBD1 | TGTGCCAGCAGGGGACAGGGCTTTCGCCCTAACACTGAAGCTTTCTTT | CASRGQGFRPNTEAFF